This TCR beta chain is from a study of cytomegalovirus exposure and HLA in healthy donors. The germline V gene has CDR1 KGHSH and CDR2 LQKENI. Between the trimmed V and J ends, which lost 2 bases and 0 bases, there was a span of 10 bases. This CDR3 region has 16 residues. The PCR ran on 60 Vbeta and 13 Jbeta primers. Method: immunoSEQ multiplex PCR; TCRdb's copy keeps in-frame clones and lacks some. The data show 150,000 to 200,000 clones, around four fifths seen once. This clone showed up just a few times. The chain has TRBV18 and TRBJ1-4; D perhaps matches TRBD1 (5 bases). This clonotype was sampled from a woman aged 50 to 65 in good health and CMV-seropositive. The specimen was PBMCs. As DNA, the CDR3 is TGTGCCAGCTCACCAATGGACAAGGCAACTAATGAAAAACTGTTTTTT. It is translated as CASSPMDKATNEKLFF.